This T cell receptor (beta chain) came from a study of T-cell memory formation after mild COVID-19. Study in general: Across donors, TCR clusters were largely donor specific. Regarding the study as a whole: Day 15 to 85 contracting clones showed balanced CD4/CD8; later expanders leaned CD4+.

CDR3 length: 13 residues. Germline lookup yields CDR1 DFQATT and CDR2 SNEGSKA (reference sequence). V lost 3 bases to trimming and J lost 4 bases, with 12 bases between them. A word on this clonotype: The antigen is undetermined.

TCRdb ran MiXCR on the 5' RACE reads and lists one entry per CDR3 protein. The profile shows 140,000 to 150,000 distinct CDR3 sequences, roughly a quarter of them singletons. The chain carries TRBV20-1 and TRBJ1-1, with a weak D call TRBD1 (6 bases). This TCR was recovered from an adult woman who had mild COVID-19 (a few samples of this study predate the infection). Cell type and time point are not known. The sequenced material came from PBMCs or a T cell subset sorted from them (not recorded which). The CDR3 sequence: CSASARGSTEAFF. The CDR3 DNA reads TGCAGTGCTAGCGCGAGGGGGAGCACTGAAGCTTTCTTT.